The present entry profiles one TCR beta chain with its context. Its antigen is unknown. This specimen belongs to a study of blood T cells in healthy people across ages. Turning to the study itself: About one barcoded beta molecule per two T cells was captured by template switching.

A J-beta primer mix and a sample-barcoded 5' primer were used in a second PCR of about 6 to 12 cycles. Sequencing of every sample gave 3 million or more CDR3-containing paired-end reads. In TCRdb, the 5' RACE reads were re-called with MiXCR into one record per CDR3 protein. In the table there are 1.5 million or so distinct CDR3 sequences, approximately 40% of which are singletons. General study results and limits: PBMCs were not sorted, which prevented a conclusive comparison of naive versus antigen-experienced cells. Naive T cell percentage showed a strong correlation with TCR beta diversity.

The sample comprised blood. The TCR comes from a woman aged 18-29 years in good health.

CDR3 loop: CASSSGTVNNEQYF. In DNA form, the CDR3 reads TGTGCCAGCAGTTCCGGGACAGTGAACAATGAGCAGTACTTC. The rearrangement links TRBV28 to TRBJ2-7; 7 nucleotides align to TRBD1. CDR1 and CDR2 (germline): MDHEN, SYDVKM. This CDR3 contains 14 residues. Trimming at V came to 4 bases and at J to 7 bases, leaving 10 bases not matched to a gene.